This TCR beta chain was found in a study of memory CD4+ T cells and cytomegalovirus serostatus (dated by TCRdb to between 2017 and 2020). About the investigation overall: A total of roughly 35 healthy Belgian adults, of whom 9 were CMV seropositive and some 24 were CMV seronegative, were included in the cohort. CD4+ memory TCRbeta repertoires of a Belgian cohort with known cytomegalovirus serostatus were sequenced in order to replicate a published TCR-based CMV serostatus classifier.

This clone came up once. Its antigen is currently not known. Per-base quality was not reported, and no clone a single base away is much larger than it. Single viable CD3+CD4+CD8-CD45RO+ cells were sorted as memory CD4+ T cells on a FACSAria II. To determine CMV serostatus, a Roche Elecsys assay was used that detects serum IgG against CMV pp150, pp28, p38 and p52. Following thawing, total CD4+ T cells were enriched through positive selection using CD4 magnetic microbeads. The samples came from a different study that was designed specifically to examine the CD4+ T cell memory repertoire. Peripheral blood mononuclear cells were isolated and cryopreserved according to standard operating procedures, and serum was kept at -80 degrees C. The staining relied on CD3-PerCP (BW264/56), CD4-APC (RPA-T4), CD45RO-PE (UCHT1) and CD8-Pacific Orange (3B5) antibodies, and Sytox blue was used to exclude non-viable cells.

The Quick-DNA Microprep Kit was used to extract genomic DNA from the sorted cells. Amplification of TCRbeta DNA was done with the immunoSEQ hsTCRbeta kit, following the protocol from the manufacturer. TCRbeta libraries were sequenced on an Illumina MiSeq instrument. As for the original processing: Once out-of-frame sequences had been removed, 2,204,828 distinct TCRbeta sequences were left, which works out to an average of around 70,000 per individual. Each individual was scored using the number of 150 to 200 previously reported CMV-associated TCRbeta sequences that the individual carried and the total number of productive distinct TCRbeta sequences. A beta-binomial model was reimplemented in Python, and random forests from scikit-learn, run with default parameters, were trained on data from the US cohort. Classifier performance on the Belgian cohort was reported as the median AUC with percentile confidence intervals calculated over 10,000 bootstrap iterations. The source is immuneACCESS, and TCRdb retained only in-frame sequences with V and J called. Part of the clones is not carried over; for the studies checked, unresolved V genes explain less than half of this, and the remainder is unexplained. The V and J calls and clone size come from that table; D and trimming were worked out from the DNA. This sample gives about 50,000 clones in total; 65% to 85% of them show up just once. The ten largest clones represent around 0.63% of the sample.

Beyond this particular receptor, the publication reports: Results were interpreted as suggesting that the CMV-associated TCR signature is largely present in the CD4+ memory repertoire. The original-framework classifier achieved a median bootstrapped AUC of approximately 0.94 with a 95% CI of 0.76-1.00 on the Belgian cohort. CMV serostatus prediction reached a median bootstrapped AUC of 0.95 with the original framework and roughly 0.9 with a US-trained random forest. Only CD4+CD45RO+ memory cells were sequenced, in contrast to the original study, in which naive and memory CD4+ and CD8+ populations were covered. Among the 160 or so previously reported CMV-associated TCRbeta sequences, 65 to 85 showed up in the CD4+ memory repertoires, with each one found in between one and five individuals.

The sample taken for sequencing was memory CD4+ T cells from blood. The TCR was taken from an adult in good health and CMV-seronegative.

The CDR3 here reads CASRLGGTGPGELFF. The DNA sequence follows: TGTGCCAGCAGGTTAGGGGGGACAGGGCCCGGGGAGCTGTTTTTT. This receptor chain uses TRBV27 and TRBJ2-2, and 9 junctional nucleotides match TRBD1. Trimming leaves V shorter by 6 bases and J shorter by 6 bases, with the junction holding 8 bases beyond the gene matches. Taken from the germline V gene (reference sequence), the CDR1 and CDR2 loops are MNHEY and SMNVEV. The CDR3 runs 15 amino acids, cysteine and phenylalanine included. Only the CDR3 part of the read is kept: 45 bases, read in frame from the first base.